These T cell receptor beta chains were read from a single sample in a study of T cell changes during pregnancy in multiple sclerosis. Generated by immunoSEQ multiplex PCR, the TCRdb table keeps only in-frame clones and is missing some. The repertoire holds tens of thousands of clones, with roughly nine tenths as singletons. The sequences come from CD4+ T cells from peripheral blood mononuclear cells, collected in the third trimester of pregnancy. The source of these receptors is a female donor in good health, enrolled as a control in a pregnancy study. Both conserved end residues are trimmed from each CDR3. Fields, in order: clone size, V gene, CDR3 protein. A row's size may be missing; if present it is once, few, many or a size class.

abundance: .; v_gene: TRBV30; CDR3aa: AWRALGQGGSNYGYT
abundance: .; v_gene: TRBV19; CDR3aa: ASTSGQRREKLF
abundance: once; v_gene: TRBV7-2; CDR3aa: ASSLAGLSYNEQF
abundance: .; v_gene: TRBV5-6; CDR3aa: ASSSRQGSRETQY
abundance: .; v_gene: TRBV19; CDR3aa: ASSQDSRDYEQY
abundance: .; v_gene: TRBV4-2; CDR3aa: ASSQEARSSGNTIY
abundance: .; v_gene: TRBV5-1; CDR3aa: ASSSGTGLTEAF
abundance: .; v_gene: TRBV5-1; CDR3aa: ASSPRTGGDEQY
abundance: .; v_gene: TRBV19; CDR3aa: ASSIPSLRGNGYT
abundance: .; v_gene: TRBV5-1; CDR3aa: ASSLRTGNTEAF
abundance: .; v_gene: TRBV19; CDR3aa: ASSILADEQF
abundance: .; v_gene: TRBV7-2; CDR3aa: ASSSLLGGNEKLF
abundance: .; v_gene: TRBV20-1; CDR3aa: SVREDGYT
abundance: .; v_gene: TRBV5-6; CDR3aa: ASSPGLAGYEQY
abundance: .; v_gene: TRBV7-2; CDR3aa: ASSLVQGASSGNTIY
abundance: once; v_gene: TRBV5-6; CDR3aa: ASSLYRVDPWDTEAF
abundance: few; v_gene: TRBV30; CDR3aa: AWSHTGNTEAF
abundance: .; v_gene: TRBV5-4; CDR3aa: ASSLGGRGNTEAF
abundance: .; v_gene: TRBV2; CDR3aa: ASKGTGLGEQY
abundance: .; v_gene: TRBV4-2; CDR3aa: ASSQVQGLNEKLF
abundance: once; v_gene: TRBV19; CDR3aa: ASSIARENSPLH
abundance: .; v_gene: TRBV5-6; CDR3aa: ASSHISGADTQY
abundance: .; v_gene: TRBV10-3; CDR3aa: AIKEGASTGANVLT
abundance: .; v_gene: TRBV9; CDR3aa: ASSVAAPGGDLYNEQF
abundance: .; v_gene: TRBV5-1; CDR3aa: ASSLYLGADSPLH
abundance: .; v_gene: TRBV30; CDR3aa: AWRPGQWKEQY
abundance: .; v_gene: TRBV4-2; CDR3aa: ASSRDGSPNYGYT